Included here is one TCR beta chain sequence, with context. CDR1 is SGHNT and CDR2 is YYREEE in the germline V gene (reference sequence). V lost 6 bases and J 1 base, leaving 13 bases between the germline ends. CDR3 length: 14 residues. The PCR was carried out with 60 Vbeta primers and 13 Jbeta primers. Profiled with immunoSEQ multiplex PCR; TCRdb holds only in-frame clones, not every one. This table holds fewer than 150,000 clones, more than 60% found once. This record comes from a study of cytomegalovirus exposure and HLA in healthy donors. The source material was PBMCs. The receptor comes from a woman aged 40 to 50 in good health and CMV-seropositive. The chain employs TRBV5-4 and TRBJ1-1; a weak D match, TRBD1 (6 bases). The CDR3 DNA follows: TGTGCCAGCACCCAGAGGGGGGGGAACACTGAAGCTTTCTTT. Its protein is CASTQRGGNTEAFF.